This T cell receptor beta chain was profiled in a study of siplizumab effects on memory and regulatory T cells. Study-wide results and caveats: Of the alloreactive clones, only a minor fraction mapped to unstimulated subsets. About 75-95% of proliferating CD4+ or CD8+ clones had no assignable naive or memory phenotype. Proliferating siplizumab-culture Tregs lacked confirmation of suppressive function. The study found that mappable alloreactive CD4+ clones averaged around 68% Treg-derived with siplizumab and around 30% in controls.

With 2 bases removed from V and 3 bases from J, the gap between germline ends came to 13 bases. The CDR3 totals 15 residues. Germline values: CDR1 SGHVS, CDR2 FQNEAQ. Turning to this clone: Its target is not known.

Repertoires were generated with immunoSEQ multiplex PCR, while TCRdb's copy carries only in-frame clones and drops some. The sample shows around 87,000 clones, around 89% of them seen only once. This TCR was sampled from a human donor in good health. The specimen was CD4+ T cells sorted from blood. The chain recombines TRBV7-8 with TRBJ1-1; D remains unclear. The CDR3 bases are TGTGCCAGCAGCTTATTGGGCCGGGAACACACTGAAGCTTTCTTT. This sequence encodes CASSLLGREHTEAFF.